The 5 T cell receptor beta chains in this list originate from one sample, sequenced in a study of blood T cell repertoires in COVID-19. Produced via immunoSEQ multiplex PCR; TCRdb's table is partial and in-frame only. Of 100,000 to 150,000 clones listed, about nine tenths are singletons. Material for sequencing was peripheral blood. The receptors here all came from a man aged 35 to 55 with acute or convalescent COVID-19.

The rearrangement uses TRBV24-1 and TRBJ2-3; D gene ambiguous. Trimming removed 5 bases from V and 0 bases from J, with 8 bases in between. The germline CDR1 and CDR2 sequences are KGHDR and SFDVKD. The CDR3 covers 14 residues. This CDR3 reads CATSVAGSTDTQYF. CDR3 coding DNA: TGTGCCACCAGTGTTGCCGGGAGCACAGATACGCAGTATTTT.

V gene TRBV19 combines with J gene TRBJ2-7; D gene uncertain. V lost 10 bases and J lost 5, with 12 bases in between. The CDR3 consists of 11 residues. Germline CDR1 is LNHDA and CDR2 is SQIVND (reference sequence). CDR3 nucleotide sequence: TGTGCCACTTCACTGTCCGACGAGCAGTACTTC. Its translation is CATSLSDEQYF.

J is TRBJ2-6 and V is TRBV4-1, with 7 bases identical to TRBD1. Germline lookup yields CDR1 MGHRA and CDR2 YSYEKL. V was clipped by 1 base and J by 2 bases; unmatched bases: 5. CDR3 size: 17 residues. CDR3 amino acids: CASSQVRRGPGANVLTF. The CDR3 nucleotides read TGCGCCAGCAGCCAAGTCCGTAGGGGGCCTGGGGCCAACGTCCTGACTTTC.

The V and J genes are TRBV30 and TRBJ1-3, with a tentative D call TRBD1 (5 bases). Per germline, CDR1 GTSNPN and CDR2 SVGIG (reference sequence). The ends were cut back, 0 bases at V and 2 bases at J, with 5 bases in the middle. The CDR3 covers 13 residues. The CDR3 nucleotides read TGTGCCTGGAGTGTAGGGGCTGGAAACACCATATATTTT. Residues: CAWSVGAGNTIYF. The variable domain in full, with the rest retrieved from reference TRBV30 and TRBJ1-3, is SQTIHQWPATLVQPVGSPLSLECTVEGTSNPNLYWYRQAAGRGLQLLFYSVGIGQISSEVPQNLSASRPQDRQFILSSKKLLLSDSGFYLCAWSVGAGNTIYFGEGSWLTVV.

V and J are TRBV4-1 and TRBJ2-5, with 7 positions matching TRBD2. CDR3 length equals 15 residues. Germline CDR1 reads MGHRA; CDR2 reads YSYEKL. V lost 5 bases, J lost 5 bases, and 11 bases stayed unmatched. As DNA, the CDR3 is TGCGCCAGCAGCTTTGAAGAGCGGGGTTGGGAGACCCAGTACTTC. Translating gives CASSFEERGWETQYF.